This T cell receptor beta chain was sequenced for a study of naive and memory T cell subsets. Germline V gene data show CDR1 as SGHTA and CDR2 as FQGNSA. This CDR3 is 15 amino acids long. V gave up 5 bases and J gave up 6 bases, with 16 bases separating them. Four PCR rounds used nested alpha and beta constant region primers plus the SP2 primer. TCRdb independently ran MiXCR on the UMI-ligation and nested PCR reads; one entry per CDR3 protein. The sample contains some 21,000 distinct CDR3 sequences, approximately 6% of which appear only once. This clonotype was seen more than once but under ten times. Treatment defined: skin biopsy from PPD injection site in Mantoux-positive individual. The library had UMIs added by 3' ligation of an oligonucleotide to TCR cDNA.

The source of this sequence is an adult in good health. Sequences were derived from skin, sampled from a tuberculin skin test site. The chain recombines TRBV7-2 with TRBJ1-4; possible D gene TRBD1, 6 bases. CDR3 in amino acids: CASSAHRAPDEKLFF. CDR3 sequence (DNA): TGTGCCAGCAGCGCCCACAGGGCCCCCGATGAAAAACTGTTTTTT.